Listed below are T cell receptor beta chains from one sample, sequenced in a study of cytomegalovirus exposure and HLA in healthy donors. Profiling relied on immunoSEQ multiplex PCR, and the TCRdb table lists in-frame clones only, not all of them. The sample lists about 120,000 clones; 67% were seen once. The sample was PBMCs. Receptors were obtained from a man between 18 and 35 years old in good health and CMV-seropositive. The CDR3 runs from the conserved cysteine through the conserved F or W. Fields, in order: V gene, CDR3 protein.

V: TRBV9
CDR3: CASSGTGRTGELFF

V: TRBV28
CDR3: CASSRRGGNTEAFF

V: TRBV5-4
CDR3: CASNLGQQNYGYTF

V: TRBV4-2
CDR3: CASSRKRTGGVAFF

V: TRBV28
CDR3: CASSMGDRGLLGYTF

V: TRBV6-5
CDR3: CASRRPATNEKLFF

V: TRBV5-1
CDR3: CASSPKSTGNTEAFF

V: TRBV25-1
CDR3: CASRGSTTAGDTQYF

V: TRBV7-7
CDR3: CASSVGQGADEQFF

V: TRBV19
CDR3: CASSAQGAEYTEAFF

V: TRBV6-4
CDR3: CASSDSSEGNEQFF

V: TRBV30
CDR3: CAWTPGGGPQPQHF

V: TRBV5-4
CDR3: CASSARTGTKDYNEQFF

V: TRBV6-1
CDR3: CASSKAGTNTEAFF

V: TRBV18
CDR3: CASSPPSETQYF

V: TRBV7-9
CDR3: CASSPDTWDEKLFF

V: TRBV6-1
CDR3: CASSVGSRWGYTF

V: TRBV5-8
CDR3: CASTLRPETHSPLHF

V: TRBV2
CDR3: CASSVLLRLSPLHF

V: TRBV7-2
CDR3: CASSLDLRAGYGYTF

V: TRBV15
CDR3: CATSRESYGYTF

V: TRBV11-3
CDR3: CASRDSSYEQYF

V: TRBV11-2
CDR3: CASGPGQGSGIQYF

V: TRBV27
CDR3: CASSLGGWGSEQYF

V: TRBV11-2
CDR3: CASSTTRAGELFF

V: TRBV30
CDR3: CAWSVDSEISPLHF

V: TRBV6-1
CDR3: CASSELEPTGGDGYTF

V: TRBV19
CDR3: CASSIDKNYGYTF

V: TRBV7-6
CDR3: CASTHGTGWDTEAFF

V: TRBV6-4
CDR3: CASSPGLAGGPDTQYF

V: TRBV27
CDR3: CASNGQGAGDTQYF

V: TRBV5-1
CDR3: CASSLSLALETQYF

V: TRBV5-6
CDR3: CASSQGVPWGQFF

V: TRBV5-1
CDR3: CASRPTGTYTGELFF

V: TRBV2
CDR3: CASGGGQPPYEQYF

V: TRBV2
CDR3: CASSRPLEGYTF

V: TRBV2
CDR3: CASSFGTGGGGELFF

V: TRBV6-5
CDR3: CASSIQGSEAFF

V: TRBV28
CDR3: CASSTLRRDRGGETQYF

V: TRBV6-1
CDR3: CASSDGETGNTIYF